This T cell receptor (beta chain) was obtained from a study of blood T cell repertoires in COVID-19. About the research overall: Italy, Spain and the United States were the sources of the convalescent and acute COVID-19 samples.

Per the germline V gene, CDR1 is SNHLY and CDR2 is FYNNEI. The CDR3 runs 13 residues. Trimming took off 2 bases at V and 8 bases at J, with 12 bases between the two ends. The repertoire was sequenced with immunoSEQ multiplex PCR; TCRdb's copy has only in-frame clones and lacks some. Here the sample spans under 450,000 clones, 86% being singletons. The gene calls are TRBV2 and TRBJ1-2; maybe TRBD1 (5 bases). Sequencing was performed on peripheral blood. The sequence was obtained from a woman between 55 and 75 years old with COVID-19, enrolled during active disease. The CDR3 here is CASSERSQGGYTF. The CDR3 DNA is TGTGCCAGCAGTGAACGGTCCCAGGGAGGCTACACCTTC.